The 19 T cell receptor beta chains given below trace back to one sample, sequenced in a study of blood T cells in healthy people across ages. A second PCR of about 7 to 12 cycles used a sample-barcoded 5' primer and a J-beta primer mix. Each CDR3 protein gets one entry after TCRdb re-called the 5' RACE reads with MiXCR. The sample lists about 1,500,000 distinct CDR3 sequences, approximately 30% occurring once. Sequenced sample: blood. These receptors were collected from a woman in her twenties or thirties in good health.

This clonotype occurred many times. V and J are TRBV12-3 or TRBV12-4 and TRBJ2-1; D ambiguous. This CDR3 is built from 13 residues. Trimming took 7 bases from V and 2 from J, leaving 9 bases between them. CDR3 nucleotide sequence: TGTGCCAGCACGGAGTTGGCCTACAATGAGCAGTTCTTC. Amino acids: CASTELAYNEQFF.

This rearrangement joins TRBV2 to TRBJ1-5, with 8 bases matching TRBD1. CDR3 size: 13 residues. With V trimmed by 11 bases and J by 6 bases, 9 bases remained unmatched. From germline, CDR1 is SNHLY and CDR2 FYNNEI. CDR3 protein: CAGSDRVGQPQHF. The CDR3, as DNA: TGTGCCGGCTCGGACAGGGTAGGTCAGCCCCAGCATTTT.

The V call is TRBV3-1, the J call TRBJ2-1; 8 bases align to TRBD1. CDR3 length: 16 residues. J gave up 3 bases and V 4 bases, and 8 bases lay outside the gene matches. Germline-derived CDR1 and CDR2 are LGHDT and YNNKEL (reference sequence). The CDR3 nucleotides are TGTGCCAGCAGCCCGGAGACAGGGGTACTCTACAATGAGCAGTTCTTC. This codes for CASSPETGVLYNEQFF.

The chain links TRBV20-1 to TRBJ2-3; 9 nucleotides match TRBD1. Per the germline V gene, CDR1 is DFQATT and CDR2 is SNEGSKA (reference sequence). The CDR3 is made up of 14 amino acids. V lost 2 bases to trimming and J lost 5 bases; unmatched junction nucleotides: 5. The CDR3 spells CSARIQGAGDTQYF. The CDR3 DNA follows: TGCAGTGCTAGAATACAGGGGGCTGGAGATACGCAGTATTTT.

This clonotype was seen a handful of times. For the CDR3, the DNA is TGTGCCACCAGTGACGGGGGGGTACCCCAAGAGACCCAGTACTTC. Translating it yields CATSDGGVPQETQYF. This chain links TRBV24-1 with TRBJ2-5; 8 bases agree with TRBD2. V trimming: 4 bases; J trimming: 1 base; junction bases outside the gene matches: 4. This CDR3 comprises 15 residues. Germline lookup yields CDR1 KGHDR and CDR2 SFDVKD.

The chain recombines TRBV28 with TRBJ2-5, with D perhaps matching TRBD1 (6 bases). Germline V CDR1 and CDR2: MDHEN, SYDVKM. Trimming took off 5 bases at V and 2 bases at J, with 12 bases between the two ends. The CDR3 contains 14 residues. The CDR3 DNA follows: TGTGCCAGCAGTCTATACGGACAGCAAGAGACCCAGTACTTC. As protein: CASSLYGQQETQYF.

The table lists this clonotype with many counts. This CDR3 is CASSLALDSYEQYF. The CDR3 DNA reads TGTGCCAGCAGTTTAGCTCTGGACTCCTACGAGCAGTACTTC. This rearrangement joins TRBV12-3 or TRBV12-4 to TRBJ2-7; D gene unclear. This CDR3 is built from 14 residues. Trimming cost V 0 bases and J 0 bases, with 6 bases left between them.

The V and J genes are TRBV5-1 and TRBJ2-3; TRBD2 agrees at 13 bases. CDR1 is SGHRS and CDR2 is YFSETQ in the germline V gene. This CDR3 region has 15 residues. J gave up 7 bases and V 3 bases, and 5 bases lay outside the gene matches. CDR3 nucleotide sequence: TGCGCCAGCAGCTCCACCGGGACTAGCGGGAATACGCAGTATTTT. Protein sequence: CASSSTGTSGNTQYF.

The chain links TRBV19 to TRBJ2-1, with 8 bases matching TRBD2. The junction had 5 bases not matched to a gene; V was cut back by 4 bases and J by 6 bases. The CDR3 loop spans 14 amino acids. Looked up from germline, CDR1 is LNHDA and CDR2 is SQIVND (reference sequence). The CDR3 loop is CASSNGGRTNEQFF. CDR3 coding DNA: TGTGCCAGTAGTAATGGCGGGAGGACCAATGAGCAGTTCTTC.

This chain links TRBV5-1 with TRBJ2-7; 7 bases match TRBD1. Germline-derived CDR1 and CDR2 are SGHRS and YFSETQ. The CDR3 length is 15 residues. The J segment lost 1 base and the V segment lost 1 base, leaving 5 bases of the junction unmatched. DNA of the CDR3: TGCGCCAGCAGCTTGCGACAGGGCCGTTCCTACGAGCAGTACTTC. The encoded protein is CASSLRQGRSYEQYF.

This clonotype was observed at least ten times. V gene TRBV10-3 combines with J gene TRBJ2-7; TRBD2 agrees at 9 bases. Germline trimming cut 11 bases from V and 5 bases from J; bases unmatched to any gene: 7. The CDR3 spans 12 residues. Germline V gene sequence: CDR1 ENHRY, CDR2 SYGVKD. CDR3 loop: CAVAGVRNEQYF. The CDR3 region has the DNA TGTGCCGTAGCGGGAGTTAGGAACGAGCAGTACTTC.

This clonotype was counted a few times. The chain combines TRBV20-1 with TRBJ2-1, with 8 bases aligning to TRBD1. The CDR3 extends over 11 amino acids. After removal of 5 bases from V and 9 bases from J, the junction contained 3 bases not matched to a gene. Germline CDR1 reads DFQATT; CDR2 reads SNEGSKA (reference sequence). The CDR3 DNA follows: TGCAGTGCTCACGACAGGGGTGAGCAGTTCTTC. Translating gives CSAHDRGEQFF.

The V call is TRBV12-3 or TRBV12-4, the J call TRBJ2-3; 9 positions agree with TRBD2. Trimming took 5 bases from V and 5 from J; bases not matched to a gene: 8. The CDR3 sequence is 15 residues long. The CDR3 reads CASSIGAGGKDTQYF. The CDR3 DNA reads TGTGCCAGCAGTATCGGAGCGGGGGGAAAAGATACGCAGTATTTT.

The V gene is TRBV2, the J gene TRBJ2-5; 9 positions agree with TRBD2. Germline loops: CDR1 SNHLY, CDR2 FYNNEI. This CDR3 has 13 amino acids. V was clipped by 1 base and J by 8 bases; unmatched bases: 2. In nucleotides, the CDR3 is TGTGCCAGCAGTGAAGTAGCGGGAGCTACCCAGTACTTC. This translates into CASSEVAGATQYF. The full variable domain, its missing parts supplied by reference TRBV2 and TRBJ2-5, is EPEVTQTPSHQVTQMGQEVILRCVPISNHLYFYWYRQILGQKVEFLVSFYNNEISEKSEIFDDQFSVERPDGSNFTLKIRSTKLEDSAMYFCASSEVAGATQYFGPGTRLLVL.

The V and J genes are TRBV18 and TRBJ2-5; 11 nucleotides agree with TRBD1. Germline V CDR1 and CDR2: KGHSH, LQKENI. The V gene end was trimmed by 3 bases and the J gene end by 5 bases; junction bases not matched to a gene: 5. The CDR3 length is 15 residues. The CDR3 here is CASSPRTGGMETQYF. For the CDR3, the DNA is TGTGCCAGCTCACCTCGGACAGGGGGCATGGAGACCCAGTACTTC.

The rearrangement links TRBV6-5 to TRBJ1-2; D remains ambiguous. Germline values: CDR1 MNHEY, CDR2 SVGAGI. This CDR3 contains 15 residues. V dropped 7 bases and J dropped 1 base, with 16 bases sitting between them. CDR3 bases: TGTGCCAGCATGACCAATGGCTATAATAACTATGGCTACACCTTC. Translation: CASMTNGYNNYGYTF.

For this clonotype: A much larger clone lies one base from this, so it may be a read error. V usage is TRBV5-1 and J usage is TRBJ1-2; TRBD1 might be the D (6 bases). This CDR3 has 14 amino acids. Germline CDR1 SGHRS, CDR2 YFSETQ. CDR3 region: CASSLSQGSYGYAF. CDR3 coding DNA: TGCGCCAGCAGCTTATCCCAGGGGAGCTATGGCTACGCCTTC. Full variable domain (rest looked up from reference TRBV5-1 and TRBJ1-2): KAGVTQTPRYLIKTRGQQVTLSCSPISGHRSVSWYQQTPGQGLQFLFEYFSETQRNKGNFPGRFSGRQFSNSRSEMNVSTLELGDSALYLCASSLSQGSYGYAFGSGTRLTVV.

V usage is TRBV7-9 and J usage is TRBJ1-2; no clear D. The CDR3 is 15 residues long. The V end lost 5 bases, the J end lost 1 base, and 14 bases lay between the germline ends. Looked up from germline, CDR1 is SEHNR and CDR2 is FQNEAQ (reference sequence). The CDR3 sequence: CASSHGDGFNYGYTF. CDR3 nucleotide sequence: TGTGCCAGCAGCCACGGGGATGGGTTTAACTATGGCTACACCTTC.

Only a few counts were recorded for this clonotype. CDR3 bases: TGTGCCAGCAGTCCGGCCGGGTCCCTTACCTCAGATACGCAGTATTTT. Encoded protein: CASSPAGSLTSDTQYF. The chain links TRBV11-3 to TRBJ2-3; D not resolved. Germline values: CDR1 SGHNT, CDR2 YENEEA. The CDR3 is 16 amino acids. Trimming cost V 6 bases and J 4 bases, with 20 bases left between them.